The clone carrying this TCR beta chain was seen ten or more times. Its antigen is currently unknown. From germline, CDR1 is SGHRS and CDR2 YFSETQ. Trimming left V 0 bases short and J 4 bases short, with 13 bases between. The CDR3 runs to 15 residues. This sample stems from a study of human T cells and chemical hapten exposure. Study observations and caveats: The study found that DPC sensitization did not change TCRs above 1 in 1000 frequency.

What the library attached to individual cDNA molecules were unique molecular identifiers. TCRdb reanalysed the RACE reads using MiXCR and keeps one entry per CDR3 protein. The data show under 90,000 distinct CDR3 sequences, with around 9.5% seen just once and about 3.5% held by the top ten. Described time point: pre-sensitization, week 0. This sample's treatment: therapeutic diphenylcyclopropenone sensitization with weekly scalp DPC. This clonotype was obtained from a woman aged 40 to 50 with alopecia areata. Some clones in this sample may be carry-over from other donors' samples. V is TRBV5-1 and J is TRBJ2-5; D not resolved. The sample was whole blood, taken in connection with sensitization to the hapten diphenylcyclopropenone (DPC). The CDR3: CASSLVHTGGETQYF. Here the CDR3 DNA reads TGCGCCAGCAGCTTGGTTCATACGGGCGGAGAGACCCAGTACTTC.